This entry is about one T cell receptor (beta chain). What it recognizes is unknown. The sample comes from a study of cytomegalovirus exposure and HLA in healthy donors. Study results and caveats: Later on, an analysis showed TCR association rates differing by HLA locus, with DRB1 the most and HLA-C the fewest. Analysis performed later showed TCR beta chains linked to HLA being more clonally expanded than equally common others. The classifier, whose performance was assessed in both the original and validation cohorts, reportedly diagnosed cytomegalovirus status with high specificity and sensitivity.

Donors showed nominal health when sampled, although they likely had unrecorded immune exposures. The PCR used 60 Vbeta and 13 Jbeta primers. Profiled with immunoSEQ multiplex PCR; TCRdb holds only in-frame clones, not every one. Of roughly 110,000 clones in the sample, 71% are singletons; the top ten hold 2.8%. This clonotype was sampled from a female donor in good health and CMV-seronegative. The specimen sequenced was PBMCs.

The CDR3 sequence is CASSVGQYYGYTF. The DNA for the CDR3 is TGTGCCAGCAGCGTAGGTCAGTACTATGGCTACACCTTC. The chain links TRBV9 to TRBJ1-2; D unresolved. The V gene's germline CDR1 is SGDLS and CDR2 YYNGEE. This CDR3 is built from 13 residues. Trimming stripped 0 bases from V and 3 bases from J, with 6 bases between.